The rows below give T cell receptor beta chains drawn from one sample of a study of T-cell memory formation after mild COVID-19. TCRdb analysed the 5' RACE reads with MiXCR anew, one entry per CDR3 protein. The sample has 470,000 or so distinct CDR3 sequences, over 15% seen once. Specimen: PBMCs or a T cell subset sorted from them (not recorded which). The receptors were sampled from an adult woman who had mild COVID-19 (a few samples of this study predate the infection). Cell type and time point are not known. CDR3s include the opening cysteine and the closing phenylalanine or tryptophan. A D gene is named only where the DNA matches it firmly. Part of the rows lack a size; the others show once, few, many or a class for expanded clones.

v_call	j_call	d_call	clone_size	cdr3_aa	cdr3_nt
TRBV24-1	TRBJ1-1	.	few	CATSDPGNTEAFF	TGTGCCACCAGTGACCCGGGGAACACTGAAGCTTTCTTT
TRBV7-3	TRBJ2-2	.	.	CASSHPGNTGELFF	TGTGCCAGCAGCCATCCGGGGAACACCGGGGAGCTGTTTTTT
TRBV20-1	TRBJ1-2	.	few	CSPHRPNENGYTF	TGCAGTCCCCACCGCCCGAATGAAAATGGCTACACCTTC
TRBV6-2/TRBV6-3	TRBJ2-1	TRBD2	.	CASSYSETSGRAIYEQFF	TGTGCCAGCAGTTACTCCGAGACTAGCGGGAGGGCCATTTATGAGCAGTTCTTC
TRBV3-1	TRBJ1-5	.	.	CASSQAGGSNQPQHF	TGTGCCAGCAGCCAAGCCGGGGGTTCGAATCAGCCCCAGCATTTT
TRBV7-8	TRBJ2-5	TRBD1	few	CASSSDRGGQTQYF	TGTGCCAGCAGCAGCGACAGGGGGGGACAGACCCAGTACTTC
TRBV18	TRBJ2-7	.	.	CASSPQVYEQYF	TGTGCCAGCTCACCACAGGTTTACGAGCAGTACTTC
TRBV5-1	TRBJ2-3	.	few	CASSWEVPTDTQYF	TGCGCCAGCAGCTGGGAGGTGCCGACGGATACGCAGTATTTT
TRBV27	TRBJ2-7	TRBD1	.	CASSYTGAHEQYF	TGTGCCAGCAGTTATACAGGGGCCCACGAGCAGTACTTC
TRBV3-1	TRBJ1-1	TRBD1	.	CASSFGQVNTEAFF	TGTGCCAGCAGCTTCGGACAGGTGAACACTGAAGCTTTCTTT
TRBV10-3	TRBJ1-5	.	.	CAISEVGPGQPQHF	TGTGCCATCAGTGAGGTCGGACCGGGACAGCCCCAGCATTTT
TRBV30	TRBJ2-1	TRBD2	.	CAWTSGGANEQFF	TGTGCCTGGACGAGCGGGGGGGCCAATGAGCAGTTCTTC
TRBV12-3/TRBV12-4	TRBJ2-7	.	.	CASGGLSSYEQYF	TGTGCCAGCGGCGGACTAAGCTCCTACGAGCAGTACTTC
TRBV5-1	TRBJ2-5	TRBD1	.	CASSHGQGQETQYF	TGCGCCAGCAGCCACGGACAGGGGCAAGAGACCCAGTACTTC
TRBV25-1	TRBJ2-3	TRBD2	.	CASSESGLAGAVDTQYF	TGTGCCAGCAGTGAATCCGGACTAGCGGGAGCGGTAGATACGCAGTATTTT
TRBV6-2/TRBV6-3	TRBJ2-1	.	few	CASSYSISLPSYNEQFF	TGTGCCAGCAGTTACTCGATATCGCTCCCCTCCTACAATGAGCAGTTCTTC
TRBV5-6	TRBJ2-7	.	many	CASSRGSYEQYF	TGTGCCAGCAGTCGAGGCTCCTACGAGCAGTACTTC
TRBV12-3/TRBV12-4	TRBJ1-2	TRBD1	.	CASSLTGTGSDYGYTF	TGTGCCAGCAGCCTAACCGGGACAGGGTCGGACTATGGCTACACCTTC
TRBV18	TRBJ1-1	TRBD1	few	CASSLETGEAFF	TGTGCCAGCTCTCTGGAGACAGGGGAAGCTTTCTTT
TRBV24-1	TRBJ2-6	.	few	CATSDLSYSGANVLTF	TGTGCCACCAGTGATCTCAGTTACTCTGGGGCCAACGTCCTGACTTTC
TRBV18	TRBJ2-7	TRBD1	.	CASSPGTGTSYEQYF	TGTGCCAGCTCACCCGGGACAGGGACCTCCTACGAGCAGTACTTC